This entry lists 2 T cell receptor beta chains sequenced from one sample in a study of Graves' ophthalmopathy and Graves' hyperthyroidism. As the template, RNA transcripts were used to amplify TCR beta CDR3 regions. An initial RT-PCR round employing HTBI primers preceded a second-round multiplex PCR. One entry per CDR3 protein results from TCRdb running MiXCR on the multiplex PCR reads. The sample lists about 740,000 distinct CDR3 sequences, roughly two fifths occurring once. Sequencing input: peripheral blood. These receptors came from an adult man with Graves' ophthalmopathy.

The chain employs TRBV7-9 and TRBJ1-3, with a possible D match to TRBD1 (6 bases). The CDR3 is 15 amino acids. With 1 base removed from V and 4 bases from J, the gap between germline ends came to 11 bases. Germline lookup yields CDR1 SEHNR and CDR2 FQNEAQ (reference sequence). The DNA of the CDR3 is TGTGCCAGCAGCTTAGGGGGGGCGTACGGAAACACCATATATTTT. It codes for CASSLGGAYGNTIYF.

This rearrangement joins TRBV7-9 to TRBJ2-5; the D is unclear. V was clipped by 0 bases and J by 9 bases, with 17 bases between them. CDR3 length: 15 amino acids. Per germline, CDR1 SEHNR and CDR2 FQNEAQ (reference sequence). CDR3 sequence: CASSLAWQSRYAQYF. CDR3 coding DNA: TGTGCCAGCAGCTTAGCTTGGCAGAGTCGTTATGCCCAGTACTTC. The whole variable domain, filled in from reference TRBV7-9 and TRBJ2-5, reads DTGVSQNPRHKITKRGQNVTFRCDPISEHNRLYWYRQTLGQGPEFLTYFQNEAQLEKSRLLSDRFSAERPKGSFSTLEIQRTEQGDSAMYLCASSLAWQSRYAQYFGPGTRLLVL.